The 27 T cell receptor beta chains given below trace back to one sample, sequenced in a study of blood T cells in healthy people across ages. With a J-beta primer mix and a sample-barcoded 5' primer, a second PCR ran about 6 to 11 cycles. TCRdb analysed the 5' RACE reads with MiXCR anew, one entry per CDR3 protein. The sample has 800,000 or so distinct CDR3 sequences; 20% to 25% are singletons. These data also formed part of another study, on T cells of mothers and their children.

The sequencing sample was made of blood. These receptors originate from a boy aged 5 to 17 in good health.

The genes are TRBV4-2 and TRBJ1-6, with D perhaps TRBD1 (5 bases). Between the trimmed V and J ends, which lost 1 base and 5 bases, there was a span of 18 bases. The germline V gene has CDR1 LGHNA and CDR2 YNFKEQ. This CDR3 has 18 amino acids. CDR3 sequence (DNA): TGTGCCAGCAGCCAAGTGAGTTCCTGGGGGTTGGATAATTCACCCCTCCACTTT. It translates to CASSQVSSWGLDNSPLHF.

This chain joins TRBV4-3 and TRBJ2-7; 7 nucleotides line up with TRBD1. Per the germline V gene, CDR1 is LGHNA and CDR2 is YSLEER. V lost 1 base, J lost 2 bases, and 8 bases stayed unmatched. CDR3 size: 16 residues. The CDR3 here is CASSQGPTGLAYEQYF. The CDR3, as DNA: TGCGCCAGCAGCCAAGGACCGACAGGGTTAGCCTACGAGCAGTACTTC.

Ten or more counts support this clonotype. The chain has TRBV6-2 or TRBV6-3 and TRBJ2-1; 10 bases are a match to TRBD1. The V segment lost 7 bases and the J segment 4 bases; nucleotides outside the gene matches: 4. Germline CDR1 reads MNHEY; CDR2 reads SVGEGT. The CDR3 runs 14 residues. In DNA form, the CDR3 reads TGTGCCAGCACCCGGACAGGGGGGTACAATGAGCAGTTCTTC. It specifies CASTRTGGYNEQFF.

This chain connects TRBV19 to TRBJ2-2; 11 nucleotides match TRBD1. This CDR3 contains 15 residues. CDR1 and CDR2 from the germline V gene are LNHDA and SQIVND (reference sequence). Unmatched junction bases numbered 4, after V lost 4 bases and J lost 6 bases. The chain's CDR3 is CASSKDRGRPGELFF. The CDR3 region has the DNA TGTGCCAGTAGTAAGGACAGGGGGCGGCCCGGGGAGCTGTTTTTT.

The CDR3 spells CASSQTGPWAEAFF. Written as DNA, the CDR3 is TGTGCCAGCAGCCAGACGGGTCCTTGGGCCGAAGCTTTCTTT. This chain joins TRBV28 and TRBJ1-1; unclear D gene. The germline gives CDR1 MDHEN, CDR2 SYDVKM. The ends were cut back, 6 bases at V and 8 bases at J, with 19 bases in the middle. This CDR3 region has 14 residues.

The chain employs TRBV12-3 or TRBV12-4 and TRBJ2-5; no definite D call. The end of the DNA fits TRBJ2-7 better, so the J call may be wrong. This CDR3 comprises 17 residues. The CDR3 DNA is TGTGCCAGCAGTCCCAGCTTTGTTGCAGGAAACCCCTACGAGCAGTACTTC. Its protein product is CASSPSFVAGNPYEQYF.

This clonotype has at least ten counts. The rearrangement joins TRBV18 to TRBJ2-5; D is ambiguous. With the DNA end fitting TRBJ2-7 better, the J assignment may be wrong. The CDR3 contains 13 residues. Germline CDR1 is KGHSH and CDR2 is LQKENI. CDR3 in DNA: TGTGCCAGCAGCCCCCCCGGAACCTACGAGCAGTACTTC. It is translated as CASSPPGTYEQYF.

J is TRBJ1-1 and V is TRBV20-1; 8 bases match TRBD1. Germline CDR1 is DFQATT and CDR2 is SNEGSKA (reference sequence). There are 14 residues in the CDR3. V was clipped by 1 base and J by 10 bases; unmatched bases: 11. As DNA, the CDR3 is TGCAGTGCTAGAGGGGATTTACAGGGGGATGGAGCTTTCTTT. Its translation: CSARGDLQGDGAFF.

A single count supports this clonotype. The chain links TRBV7-9 to TRBJ2-5; no clear D. Trimming cost V 3 bases and J 5 bases, with 10 bases left between them. Germline values: CDR1 SEHNR, CDR2 FQNEAQ (reference sequence). The CDR3 is 13 residues long. CDR3 region: CASSLLSWETQYF. The DNA for the CDR3 is TGTGCCAGCAGCTTGCTAAGTTGGGAGACCCAGTACTTC.

The sample holds a few counts of this clonotype. This chain uses TRBV5-1 with TRBJ1-3; TRBD1 matches at 9 bases. The CDR3 is 18 amino acids. The junction had 12 bases not matched to a gene; V was cut back by 4 bases and J by 1 base. In germline, CDR1 is SGHRS, CDR2 YFSETQ. Here the CDR3 DNA reads TGCGCCAGCAGCAGGGGACAGGGCATACCCGTTTCTGGAAACACCATATATTTT. Its translation: CASSRGQGIPVSGNTIYF.

Only a few counts were recorded for this clonotype. This chain joins TRBV7-2 and TRBJ2-7; D may be TRBD2 (6 bases). Per germline, CDR1 SGHTA and CDR2 FQGNSA. This CDR3 contains 16 residues. The V end lost 3 bases, the J end lost 0 bases, and 15 bases lay between the germline ends. CDR3: CASSLLILASSYEQYF. In nucleotides, the CDR3 is TGTGCCAGCAGCTTGCTCATCCTAGCGAGCTCCTACGAGCAGTACTTC.

This clonotype was seen only a few times. The V call is TRBV12-3 or TRBV12-4, the J call TRBJ1-5; D remains unclear. The CDR3 is 13 amino acids. Between the trimmed V and J ends, which lost 3 bases and 4 bases, there was a span of 7 bases. For the CDR3, the DNA is TGTGCCAGCAGTTTTCTCCTTAATCAGCCCCAGCATTTT. It translates to CASSFLLNQPQHF.

V usage is TRBV29-1 and J usage is TRBJ1-1, with D hard to call. There are 14 residues in the CDR3. Germline CDR1 and CDR2: SQVTM and ANQGSEA. Trimming removed 4 bases at V and 6 bases at J, with 18 bases between. The CDR3 reads CSVGRTGSRAEAFF. For the CDR3, the DNA is TGCAGCGTTGGGCGTACGGGGAGTAGGGCTGAAGCTTTCTTT.

J is TRBJ1-1 and V is TRBV29-1; 8 bases map to TRBD1. The V segment lost 4 bases and the J segment 0 bases; nucleotides outside the gene matches: 7. CDR3 size: 15 residues. In germline, CDR1 is SQVTM, CDR2 ANQGSEA. The CDR3 coding sequence is TGCAGCGTTGTCGGACAGGGCCCCTTGAACACTGAAGCTTTCTTT. Translated: CSVVGQGPLNTEAFF.

This clonotype turned up a few times. This chain joins TRBV5-1 and TRBJ1-4, with TRBD1 as a possible D gene (6 bases). This CDR3 contains 18 residues. The V gene lost 0 bases and the J gene lost 8 bases, with 23 bases spanning the gap. Per germline, CDR1 SGHRS and CDR2 YFSETQ. The CDR3 spells CASSLDPQGWGSKEKLFF. The CDR3 DNA follows: TGCGCCAGCAGCTTGGATCCCCAGGGGTGGGGCTCCAAAGAAAAACTGTTTTTT.

The J gene is TRBJ2-7, the V gene TRBV12-3 or TRBV12-4, with D possibly being TRBD1 (6 bases). Trimming left V 6 bases short and J 3 bases short, with 15 bases between. This CDR3 has 14 amino acids. The CDR3 protein is CASRLQGTYYEQYF. The CDR3, as DNA: TGTGCCAGCAGGCTACAGGGTACGTACTACGAGCAGTACTTC.

The chain employs TRBV15 and TRBJ2-2; a possible D gene is TRBD1 (6 bases). CDR1 and CDR2 from the germline V gene are LNHNV and YYDKDF (reference sequence). Trimming left V 8 bases short and J 0 bases short, with 10 bases between. This CDR3 comprises 14 residues. The CDR3 DNA is TGTGCCACCGGACAGTCACCGAACACCGGGGAGCTGTTTTTT. This encodes CATGQSPNTGELFF.

This chain links TRBV20-1 with TRBJ1-4; perhaps TRBD1 as D (5 bases). Trimming took 1 base from V and 4 from J, leaving 16 bases between them. Looked up from germline, CDR1 is DFQATT and CDR2 is SNEGSKA (reference sequence). CDR3 length: 16 amino acids. The CDR3 sequence is CSARVSMGQDNEKLFF. The CDR3 coding sequence is TGCAGTGCTAGAGTATCAATGGGGCAGGATAATGAAAAACTGTTTTTT.

DNA for the CDR3: TGTGCCAGCAGTGACGCCGGGACTCTGGGAGAAAAACTGTTTTTT. The encoded protein is CASSDAGTLGEKLFF. The chain recombines TRBV2 with TRBJ1-4, with D maybe TRBD1 (5 bases). This CDR3 is built from 15 residues. Germline CDR1 SNHLY, CDR2 FYNNEI. The ends were cut back, 3 bases at V and 8 bases at J, with 16 bases in the middle.

The sample holds many counts of this clonotype. The V and J genes are TRBV29-1 and TRBJ1-1; 7 bases are shared with TRBD1. The germline gives CDR1 SQVTM, CDR2 ANQGSEA. CDR3 length: 17 residues. Losses at the gene ends were 6 bases for V and 6 bases for J; bases not matched to a gene: 22. As DNA, the CDR3 is TGCAGCGTAGCTATTGTGTGTATGGATGTGGGACAGTCTGAAGCTTTCTTT. This gives the protein CSVAIVCMDVGQSEAFF. The whole variable domain, filled in from reference TRBV29-1 and TRBJ1-1, reads SAVISQKPSRDICQRGTSLTIQCQVDSQVTMMFWYRQQPGQSLTLIATANQGSEATYESGFVIDKFPISRPNLTFSTLTVSNMSPEDSSIYLCSVAIVCMDVGQSEAFFGQGTRLTVV.

This rearrangement joins TRBV6-6 to TRBJ1-4; no definite D call. This CDR3 comprises 13 residues. The V end lost 8 bases, the J end lost 4 bases, and 11 bases lay between the germline ends. Germline CDR1 MNHNY, CDR2 SVGAGI (reference sequence). CDR3 loop: CASRPDLNEKLFF. For the CDR3, the DNA is TGTGCCAGCCGCCCAGACCTTAATGAAAAACTGTTTTTT.

The chain combines TRBV11-2 with TRBJ1-3; no clear D. The CDR3 totals 15 residues. Trimming removed 1 base at V and 4 bases at J, with 11 bases between. Germline V gene sequence: CDR1 SGHAT, CDR2 FQNNGV. The CDR3 sequence: CASSLVREIGNTIYF. The CDR3 DNA is TGTGCCAGCAGCTTAGTTCGGGAAATAGGAAACACCATATATTTT.

This chain joins TRBV7-9 and TRBJ2-1; TRBD2 might be the D (5 bases). The CDR3 loop spans 17 amino acids. From germline, CDR1 is SEHNR and CDR2 FQNEAQ (reference sequence). Trimming pared 6 bases from V and 0 bases from J, leaving 18 bases between. The CDR3 is CASSSTGKSSSYNEQFF. Written as DNA, the CDR3 is TGTGCCAGCAGTTCTACCGGGAAATCAAGCTCCTACAATGAGCAGTTCTTC.

This clonotype was seen a few times. This rearrangement joins TRBV6-5 to TRBJ2-1, with TRBD2 matching over 11 bases. After removal of 10 bases from V and 2 bases from J, the junction contained 7 bases not matched to a gene. The CDR3 totals 15 residues. Germline-derived CDR1 and CDR2 are MNHEY and SVGAGI. The CDR3 here is CATILAGGPYNEQFF. The CDR3 bases are TGTGCCACCATCTTAGCGGGAGGGCCCTACAATGAGCAGTTCTTC.

The V and J genes are TRBV13 and TRBJ2-5, with 11 bases matching TRBD2. The junction had 8 bases not matched to a gene; V was cut back by 4 bases and J by 1 base. This CDR3 contains 17 residues. Germline values: CDR1 PRHDT, CDR2 FYEKMQ (reference sequence). CDR3: CASSSRVAGGLQETQYF. The DNA of the CDR3 is TGTGCCAGCAGCTCAAGGGTAGCGGGGGGGCTCCAAGAGACCCAGTACTTC.

CDR3: CSASRRDGYTF. CDR3 coding DNA: TGCAGTGCTAGTCGCAGGGACGGCTACACCTTC. The rearrangement uses TRBV20-1 and TRBJ1-2, with D possibly matching TRBD1 (5 bases). The CDR3 contains 11 residues. Germline V CDR1 and CDR2: DFQATT, SNEGSKA (reference sequence). Trimming took 3 bases from V and 8 from J, leaving 10 bases between them.

The rearrangement links TRBV15 to TRBJ1-2, with 7 bases matching TRBD1. The CDR3 consists of 14 residues. Germline loops: CDR1 LNHNV, CDR2 YYDKDF (reference sequence). V shed 0 bases, J shed 7 bases, and the junction held 5 bases outside the gene matches. The CDR3 loop reads CATSRERQGGGYTF. Here the CDR3 DNA reads TGTGCCACCAGCAGAGAACGACAGGGAGGTGGCTACACCTTC.